This TCR beta chain was sequenced for a study of shared clonotypes between healthy human individuals. Germline loops: CDR1 MDHEN, CDR2 SYDVKM. Trimming pared 2 bases from V and 4 bases from J, leaving 11 bases between. CDR3 length: 14 amino acids. Clones were read by immunoSEQ multiplex PCR, and TCRdb kept only the in-frame ones, dropping some. The sample comprises some 240,000 clones, about 65% of which are singletons, and roughly 11% rests with the top ten. Worth noting for this clone: Additional DNA sequences in this sample encode the identical CDR3.

This TCR came from a young man in good health. The gene calls are TRBV28 and TRBJ1-2; tentative D call: TRBD1 (6 bases). The source material was memory CD4+ T cells sorted from blood. The subset denotes: CD45RA-negative fraction. CDR3 bases: TGTGCCAGCAGTTTAGGGGGGGCAGGCTATGGCTACACCTTC. This sequence encodes CASSLGGAGYGYTF.